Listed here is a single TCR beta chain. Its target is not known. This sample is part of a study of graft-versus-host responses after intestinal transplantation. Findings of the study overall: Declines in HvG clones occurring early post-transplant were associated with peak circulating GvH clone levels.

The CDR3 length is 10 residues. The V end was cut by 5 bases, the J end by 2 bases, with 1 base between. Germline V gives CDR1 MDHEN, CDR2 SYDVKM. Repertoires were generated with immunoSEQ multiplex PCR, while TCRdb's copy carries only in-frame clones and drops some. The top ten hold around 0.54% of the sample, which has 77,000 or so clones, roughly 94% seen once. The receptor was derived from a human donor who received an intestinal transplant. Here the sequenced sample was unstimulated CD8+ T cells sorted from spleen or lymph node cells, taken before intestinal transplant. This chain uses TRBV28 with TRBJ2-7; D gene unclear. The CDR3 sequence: CASSTYEQYF. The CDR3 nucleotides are TGTGCCAGCAGTACCTACGAGCAGTACTTC.